Here is one TCR beta chain with its context. There are 15 residues in the CDR3. V was shortened by 1 base and J by 7 bases, with 13 bases between the two germline ends. CDR1 is SGHTA and CDR2 is FQGNSA in the germline V gene. The source of the sample is a study of blood T cell repertoires in COVID-19. Study details: COVID-19 samples, acute and convalescent, were from the United States, Italy and Spain.

The data were produced by immunoSEQ multiplex PCR, yet TCRdb's version contains in-frame clones alone and is incomplete. The top ten clones hold around 1% of a sample with under 450,000 clones, approximately 80% of them seen once. Material for sequencing was peripheral blood. The receptor comes from a human donor with acute or convalescent COVID-19. The donor label of this sample is uncertain. V is TRBV7-2 and J is TRBJ1-4; a possible D gene is TRBD1 (5 bases). The CDR3 here is CASSLGSGRREKLFF. CDR3 sequence (DNA): TGTGCCAGCAGCTTAGGGTCAGGGAGGCGTGAAAAACTGTTTTTT.